These T cell receptor beta chains were read from a single sample in a study of blood T cells in healthy people across ages. Using its own MiXCR run on the 5' RACE reads, TCRdb lists one record per CDR3 protein. The table lists 710,000 or so distinct CDR3 sequences, roughly 32% of them singletons. The sample taken for sequencing was blood. The receptors derive from a woman older than 75 in good health. CDR3s leave out the opening cysteine and the closing phenylalanine or tryptophan. A D gene is named only where the DNA matches it firmly.

CDR3 protein: ASSLTGQGKEETQY
CDR3 length: 14
D gene: TRBD1
J gene: -
V gene: TRBV5-1

CDR3 protein: ASTRGTTGETQY
CDR3 length: 12
D gene: -
J gene: TRBJ2-5
V gene: TRBV5-1

CDR3 protein: ASSDRAGGTEAF
CDR3 length: 12
D gene: TRBD1
J gene: TRBJ1-1
V gene: TRBV25-1

CDR3 protein: ASSQAEGRLF
CDR3 length: 10
D gene: -
J gene: TRBJ1-4
V gene: TRBV3-1

CDR3 protein: ASSPGTGPANEQY
CDR3 length: 13
D gene: TRBD1
J gene: TRBJ2-7
V gene: TRBV5-1

CDR3 protein: ASRHDYAYEQY
CDR3 length: 11
D gene: -
J gene: -
V gene: TRBV6-2/TRBV6-3

CDR3 protein: ATSDQGGGGTRQPQH
CDR3 length: 15
D gene: TRBD1
J gene: TRBJ1-5
V gene: TRBV24-1

CDR3 protein: ASSSLGGSSYNEQY
CDR3 length: 14
D gene: TRBD2
J gene: -
V gene: TRBV6-4

CDR3 protein: ASTRGGLAGLGSYNEQF
CDR3 length: 17
D gene: TRBD2
J gene: TRBJ2-1
V gene: TRBV5-1

CDR3 protein: AISDAGGPTYEQY
CDR3 length: 13
D gene: -
J gene: TRBJ2-7
V gene: TRBV10-3

CDR3 protein: SASTGASTDTQY
CDR3 length: 12
D gene: -
J gene: TRBJ2-3
V gene: TRBV20-1

CDR3 protein: ASSFPLDSPNPKNTEAF
CDR3 length: 17
D gene: -
J gene: TRBJ1-1
V gene: TRBV6-2/TRBV6-3

CDR3 protein: ASSPRGYEGSSYNEQF
CDR3 length: 16
D gene: -
J gene: TRBJ2-1
V gene: TRBV3-1

CDR3 protein: AWSGSQSGPQH
CDR3 length: 11
D gene: -
J gene: TRBJ1-5
V gene: TRBV30

CDR3 protein: SASIAGRSSYEQY
CDR3 length: 13
D gene: TRBD2
J gene: -
V gene: TRBV20-1

CDR3 protein: ATSRDGWAGNQPQH
CDR3 length: 14
D gene: -
J gene: TRBJ1-5
V gene: TRBV15

CDR3 protein: ASSQEGTRQGTQY
CDR3 length: 13
D gene: -
J gene: TRBJ2-3
V gene: TRBV3-1

CDR3 protein: ASSYSTSLRTSYEQY
CDR3 length: 15
D gene: TRBD2
J gene: TRBJ2-7
V gene: TRBV6-5

CDR3 protein: SATGLSGEKLF
CDR3 length: 11
D gene: -
J gene: TRBJ1-4
V gene: TRBV20-1

CDR3 protein: ASSSPLSPTGPYTEAF
CDR3 length: 16
D gene: -
J gene: TRBJ1-1
V gene: TRBV7-9

CDR3 protein: ASSDPRTRHAF
CDR3 length: 11
D gene: -
J gene: TRBJ2-1
V gene: TRBV7-2

CDR3 protein: ASSLFRGHTEAF
CDR3 length: 12
D gene: -
J gene: TRBJ1-1
V gene: TRBV28

CDR3 protein: ASSSPDSSSYEQY
CDR3 length: 13
D gene: -
J gene: TRBJ2-7
V gene: TRBV28

CDR3 protein: AADSSTDTQY
CDR3 length: 10
D gene: -
J gene: TRBJ2-3
V gene: TRBV28

CDR3 protein: ASSRQKETQY
CDR3 length: 10
D gene: -
J gene: -
V gene: TRBV7-2

CDR3 protein: ASSEIRAGKPNTGELF
CDR3 length: 16
D gene: TRBD2
J gene: TRBJ2-2
V gene: TRBV6-1

CDR3 protein: ASSKVPRGETQY
CDR3 length: 12
D gene: -
J gene: TRBJ2-5
V gene: TRBV7-2

CDR3 protein: ASRVGTGNGQPQH
CDR3 length: 13
D gene: TRBD1
J gene: TRBJ1-5
V gene: TRBV7-2

CDR3 protein: ASASDGEETQY
CDR3 length: 11
D gene: -
J gene: TRBJ2-5
V gene: TRBV7-9

CDR3 protein: ASSFTRGGGTEAF
CDR3 length: 13
D gene: -
J gene: TRBJ1-1
V gene: TRBV7-2

CDR3 protein: ASSPVKAGGLMTYNEQY
CDR3 length: 17
D gene: TRBD2
J gene: -
V gene: TRBV6-2/TRBV6-3

CDR3 protein: ATLPGPWGAETQY
CDR3 length: 13
D gene: -
J gene: TRBJ2-5
V gene: TRBV7-6

CDR3 protein: ASSARSGGTGSYEQY
CDR3 length: 15
D gene: -
J gene: TRBJ2-7
V gene: TRBV11-2

CDR3 protein: ASLRGVFDTQY
CDR3 length: 11
D gene: TRBD2
J gene: TRBJ2-3
V gene: TRBV11-2

CDR3 protein: ASSWGEGYT
CDR3 length: 9
D gene: -
J gene: TRBJ1-2
V gene: TRBV5-6

CDR3 protein: ASSLVGADTDTQY
CDR3 length: 13
D gene: -
J gene: TRBJ2-3
V gene: TRBV5-1

CDR3 protein: ASTATASYNSPLH
CDR3 length: 13
D gene: -
J gene: TRBJ1-6
V gene: TRBV28

CDR3 protein: SVYRPKDTEAF
CDR3 length: 11
D gene: -
J gene: TRBJ1-1
V gene: TRBV29-1

CDR3 protein: ASSGTSVETQY
CDR3 length: 11
D gene: TRBD2
J gene: TRBJ2-5
V gene: TRBV5-1

CDR3 protein: ASSSGQHRNEQF
CDR3 length: 12
D gene: -
J gene: TRBJ2-1
V gene: TRBV11-3

CDR3 protein: ASSDSSSGGEADTQY
CDR3 length: 15
D gene: TRBD2
J gene: TRBJ2-3
V gene: TRBV6-4

CDR3 protein: ATRQGERFGF
CDR3 length: 10
D gene: TRBD1
J gene: TRBJ1-1
V gene: TRBV28

CDR3 protein: ASSLIASGGQETQY
CDR3 length: 14
D gene: TRBD2
J gene: TRBJ2-5
V gene: TRBV7-3

CDR3 protein: ASSFGLLEQY
CDR3 length: 10
D gene: -
J gene: TRBJ2-7
V gene: TRBV7-9

CDR3 protein: ASSFDGTATQNIQY
CDR3 length: 14
D gene: TRBD1
J gene: TRBJ2-4
V gene: TRBV7-2

CDR3 protein: ASSLLAGALPNTQY
CDR3 length: 14
D gene: TRBD2
J gene: TRBJ2-3
V gene: TRBV5-1

CDR3 protein: ASSPARTEAF
CDR3 length: 10
D gene: -
J gene: TRBJ1-1
V gene: TRBV18

CDR3 protein: ASSVLGGTEAF
CDR3 length: 11
D gene: -
J gene: TRBJ1-1
V gene: TRBV7-3

CDR3 protein: ASSYFSNQPQH
CDR3 length: 11
D gene: -
J gene: TRBJ1-5
V gene: TRBV7-2

CDR3 protein: ASSEQGPDTQY
CDR3 length: 11
D gene: -
J gene: TRBJ2-3
V gene: TRBV6-4

CDR3 protein: ASSWAMGNEKLF
CDR3 length: 12
D gene: -
J gene: TRBJ1-4
V gene: TRBV28

CDR3 protein: ASSYSRQAVQPQH
CDR3 length: 13
D gene: -
J gene: TRBJ1-5
V gene: TRBV6-5

CDR3 protein: SARTGVNEQF
CDR3 length: 10
D gene: TRBD1
J gene: TRBJ2-1
V gene: TRBV20-1

CDR3 protein: ASSSGPFQGTSGGKTRY
CDR3 length: 17
D gene: TRBD2
J gene: TRBJ2-7
V gene: TRBV5-4

CDR3 protein: ASSPRLAGRLNEQF
CDR3 length: 14
D gene: TRBD2
J gene: TRBJ2-1
V gene: TRBV9

CDR3 protein: ASQGTTQETQY
CDR3 length: 11
D gene: -
J gene: TRBJ2-5
V gene: TRBV24-1

CDR3 protein: ASTVGTGGREQY
CDR3 length: 12
D gene: TRBD1
J gene: TRBJ2-7
V gene: TRBV12-3/TRBV12-4

CDR3 protein: SARGLGFAGNEAF
CDR3 length: 13
D gene: -
J gene: TRBJ1-1
V gene: TRBV20-1

CDR3 protein: ASSLVQGADGYT
CDR3 length: 12
D gene: TRBD1
J gene: TRBJ1-2
V gene: TRBV5-1

CDR3 protein: ASSSTGVSHGYT
CDR3 length: 12
D gene: TRBD1
J gene: TRBJ1-2
V gene: TRBV5-4